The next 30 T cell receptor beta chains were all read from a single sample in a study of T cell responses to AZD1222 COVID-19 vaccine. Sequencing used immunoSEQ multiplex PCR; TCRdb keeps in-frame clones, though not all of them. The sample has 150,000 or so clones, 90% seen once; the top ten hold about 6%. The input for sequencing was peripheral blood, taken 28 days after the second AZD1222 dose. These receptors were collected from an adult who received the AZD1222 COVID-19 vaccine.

CDR3 coding DNA: TGCGCCAGCAGCTCTGGCCGGACGGGAGAGAATCGGGAGCTGTTTTTT. This encodes CASSSGRTGENRELFF. The rearrangement joins TRBV5-1 to TRBJ2-2, with D maybe TRBD2 (6 bases). Deletions cut 3 bases from V and 9 bases from J, with 21 bases between. The CDR3 covers 16 residues. CDR1 SGHRS and CDR2 YFSETQ come from the germline V gene. The entire variable domain, with the rest obtained from reference TRBV5-1 and TRBJ2-2, is as follows: KAGVTQTPRYLIKTRGQQVTLSCSPISGHRSVSWYQQTPGQGLQFLFEYFSETQRNKGNFPGRFSGRQFSNSRSEMNVSTLELGDSALYLCASSSGRTGENRELFFGEGSRLTVL.

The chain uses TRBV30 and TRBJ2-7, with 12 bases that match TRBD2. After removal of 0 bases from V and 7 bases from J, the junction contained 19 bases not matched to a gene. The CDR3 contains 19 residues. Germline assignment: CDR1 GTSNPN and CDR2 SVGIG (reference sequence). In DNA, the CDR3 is TGTGCCTGGAGTGTAAGCCGGATTGGGCTAGCGGGAGGGCCTAAAGAGCAGTACTTC. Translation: CAWSVSRIGLAGGPKEQYF. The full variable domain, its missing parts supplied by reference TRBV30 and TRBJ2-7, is SQTIHQWPATLVQPVGSPLSLECTVEGTSNPNLYWYRQAAGRGLQLLFYSVGIGQISSEVPQNLSASRPQDRQFILSSKKLLLSDSGFYLCAWSVSRIGLAGGPKEQYFGPGTRLTVT.

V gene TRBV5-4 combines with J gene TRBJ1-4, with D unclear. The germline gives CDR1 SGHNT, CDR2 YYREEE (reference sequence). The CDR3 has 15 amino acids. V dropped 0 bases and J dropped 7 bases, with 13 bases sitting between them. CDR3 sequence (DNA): TGTGCCAGCAGCTTGGCGGGAGGAGGTGGTGAAAAACTGTTTTTT. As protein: CASSLAGGGGEKLFF.

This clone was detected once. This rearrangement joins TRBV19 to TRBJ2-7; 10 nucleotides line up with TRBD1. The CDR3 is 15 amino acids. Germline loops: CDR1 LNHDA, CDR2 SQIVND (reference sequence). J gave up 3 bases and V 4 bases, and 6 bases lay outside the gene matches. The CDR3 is CASSKGTGVNYEQYF. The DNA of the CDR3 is TGTGCCAGTAGTAAAGGGACAGGGGTAAACTACGAGCAGTACTTC.

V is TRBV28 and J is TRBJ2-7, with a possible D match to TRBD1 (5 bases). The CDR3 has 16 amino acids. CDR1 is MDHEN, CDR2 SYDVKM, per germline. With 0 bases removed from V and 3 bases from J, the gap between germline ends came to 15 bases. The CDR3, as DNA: TGTGCCAGCAGTTTATGGGCCAGGGCATTCGGCTACGAGCAGTACTTC. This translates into CASSLWARAFGYEQYF.

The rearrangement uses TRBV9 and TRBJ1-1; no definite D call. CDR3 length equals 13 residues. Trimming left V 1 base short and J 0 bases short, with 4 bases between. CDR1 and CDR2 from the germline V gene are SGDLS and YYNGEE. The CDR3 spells CASSVQMNTEAFF. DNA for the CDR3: TGTGCCAGCAGCGTACAGATGAACACTGAAGCTTTCTTT.

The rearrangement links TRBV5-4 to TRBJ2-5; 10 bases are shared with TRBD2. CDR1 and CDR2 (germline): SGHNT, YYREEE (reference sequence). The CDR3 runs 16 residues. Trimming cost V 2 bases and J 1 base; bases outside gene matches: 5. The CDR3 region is CASSFGPSGSQETQYF. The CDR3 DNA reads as TGTGCCAGCAGCTTTGGCCCTAGCGGGAGCCAAGAGACCCAGTACTTC.

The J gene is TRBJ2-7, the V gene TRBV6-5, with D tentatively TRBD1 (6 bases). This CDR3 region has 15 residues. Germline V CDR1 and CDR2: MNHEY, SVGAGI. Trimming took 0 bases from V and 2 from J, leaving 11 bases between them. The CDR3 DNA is TGTGCCAGCAGTTACTCGGACAGCCTGCCCTACGAGCAGTACTTC. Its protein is CASSYSDSLPYEQYF.

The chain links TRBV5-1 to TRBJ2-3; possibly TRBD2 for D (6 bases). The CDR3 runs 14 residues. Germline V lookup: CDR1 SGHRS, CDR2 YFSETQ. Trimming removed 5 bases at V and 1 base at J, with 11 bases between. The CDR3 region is CASRSGGGTDTQYF. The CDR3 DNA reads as TGCGCCAGCAGGTCTGGCGGGGGCACAGATACGCAGTATTTT.

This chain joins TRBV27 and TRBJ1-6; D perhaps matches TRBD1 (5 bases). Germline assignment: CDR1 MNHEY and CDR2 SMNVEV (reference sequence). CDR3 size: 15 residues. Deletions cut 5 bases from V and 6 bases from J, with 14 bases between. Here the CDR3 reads CASSPLTGFNSPLHF. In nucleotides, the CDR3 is TGTGCCAGCAGTCCCCTAACAGGCTTTAATTCACCCCTCCACTTT.

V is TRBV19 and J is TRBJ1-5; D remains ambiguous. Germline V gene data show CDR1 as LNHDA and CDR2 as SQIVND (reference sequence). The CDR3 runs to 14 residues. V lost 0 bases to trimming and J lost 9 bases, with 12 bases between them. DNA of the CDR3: TGTGCCAGTAGTATAGATCTTCGTAAGGGGCCCCAGCATTTT. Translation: CASSIDLRKGPQHF.

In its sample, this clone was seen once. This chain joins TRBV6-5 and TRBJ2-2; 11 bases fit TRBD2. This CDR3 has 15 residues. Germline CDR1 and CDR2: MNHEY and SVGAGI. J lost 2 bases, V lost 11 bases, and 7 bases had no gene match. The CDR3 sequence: CASQTSGINTGELFF. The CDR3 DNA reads TGTGCCTCCCAGACTAGCGGGATTAACACCGGGGAGCTGTTTTTT.

The CDR3 reads CAWSLSSDRRYQPQHF. For the CDR3, the DNA is TGTGCCTGGAGCTTATCGTCCGACAGGCGATATCAGCCCCAGCATTTT. This sequence joins TRBV30 and TRBJ1-5; TRBD1 is a possible D gene (6 bases). V lost 3 bases and J lost 5, with 20 bases in between. This CDR3 is built from 16 residues. CDR1 and CDR2 from the germline V gene are GTSNPN and SVGIG (reference sequence).

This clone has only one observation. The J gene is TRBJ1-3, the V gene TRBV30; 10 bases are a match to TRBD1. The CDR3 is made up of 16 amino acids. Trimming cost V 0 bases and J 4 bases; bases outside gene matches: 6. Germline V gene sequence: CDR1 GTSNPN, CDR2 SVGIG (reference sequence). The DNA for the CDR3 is TGTGCCTGGAGTGTGTTCGGGACAGGGGAAGGAAACACCATATATTTT. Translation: CAWSVFGTGEGNTIYF.

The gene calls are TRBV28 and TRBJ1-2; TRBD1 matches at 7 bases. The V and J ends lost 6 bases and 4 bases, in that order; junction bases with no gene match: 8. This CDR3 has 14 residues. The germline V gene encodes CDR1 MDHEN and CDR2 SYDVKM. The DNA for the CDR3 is TGTGCCAGCAGCCCGGAGGGGGCGGCCTATGGCTACACCTTC. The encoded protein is CASSPEGAAYGYTF.

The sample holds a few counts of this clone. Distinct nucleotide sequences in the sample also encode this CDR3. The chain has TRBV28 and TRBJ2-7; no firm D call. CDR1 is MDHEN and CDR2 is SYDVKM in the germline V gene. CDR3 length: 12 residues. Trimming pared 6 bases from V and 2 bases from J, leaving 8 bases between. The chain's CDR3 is CASRGTTYEQYF. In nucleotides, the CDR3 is TGTGCCAGCAGGGGCACAACCTACGAGCAGTACTTC.

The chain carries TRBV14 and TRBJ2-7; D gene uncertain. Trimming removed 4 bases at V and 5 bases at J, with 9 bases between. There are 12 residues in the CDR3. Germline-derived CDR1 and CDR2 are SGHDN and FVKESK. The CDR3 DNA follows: TGTGCCAGCAGCCTTCCAGACCACGAGCAGTACTTC. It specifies CASSLPDHEQYF.

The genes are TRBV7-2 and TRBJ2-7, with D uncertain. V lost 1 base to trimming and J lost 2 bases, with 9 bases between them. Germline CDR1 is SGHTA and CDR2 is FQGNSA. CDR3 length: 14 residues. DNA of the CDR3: TGTGCCAGCAGCTTAGGAAGGGTCCCCTACGAGCAGTACTTC. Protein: CASSLGRVPYEQYF.

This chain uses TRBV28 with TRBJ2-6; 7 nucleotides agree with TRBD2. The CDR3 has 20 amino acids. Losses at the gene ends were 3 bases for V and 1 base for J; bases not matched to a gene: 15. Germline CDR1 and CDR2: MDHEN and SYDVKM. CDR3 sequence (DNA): TGTGCCAGCAGTTTCCCGACTAGCCCCCCGTCCCGATCTGGGGCCAACGTCCTGACTTTC. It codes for CASSFPTSPPSRSGANVLTF.

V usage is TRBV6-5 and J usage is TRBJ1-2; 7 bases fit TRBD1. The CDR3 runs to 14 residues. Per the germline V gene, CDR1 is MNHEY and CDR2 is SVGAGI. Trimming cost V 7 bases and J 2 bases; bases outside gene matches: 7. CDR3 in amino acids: CASTRDSANYGYTF. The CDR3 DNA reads TGTGCCAGCACTCGGGACAGTGCAAACTATGGCTACACCTTC.

The CDR3 DNA reads TGTGCCAGCAGTGGCGGGGCCGGGACTAGCAATCAGCCCCAGCATTTT. Translation gives CASSGGAGTSNQPQHF. The chain uses TRBV28 and TRBJ1-5, with D possibly being TRBD1 (5 bases). V was clipped by 5 bases and J by 0 bases, with 14 bases between them. The CDR3 runs 16 residues. CDR1 MDHEN and CDR2 SYDVKM come from the germline V gene.

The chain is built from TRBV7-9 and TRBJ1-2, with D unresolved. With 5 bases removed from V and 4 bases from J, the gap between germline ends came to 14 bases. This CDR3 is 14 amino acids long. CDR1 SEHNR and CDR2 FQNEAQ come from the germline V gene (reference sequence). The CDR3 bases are TGTGCCAGCAGCCCCTCCGACCGAGGCTATGGCTACACCTTC. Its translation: CASSPSDRGYGYTF.

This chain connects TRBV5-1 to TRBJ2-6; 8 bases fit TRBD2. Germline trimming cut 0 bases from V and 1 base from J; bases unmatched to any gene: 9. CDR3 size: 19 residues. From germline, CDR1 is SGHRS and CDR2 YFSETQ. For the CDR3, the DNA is TGCGCCAGCAGCTTGGATCCCGGGGGGGCCACATCTGGGGCCAACGTCCTGACTTTC. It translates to CASSLDPGGATSGANVLTF.

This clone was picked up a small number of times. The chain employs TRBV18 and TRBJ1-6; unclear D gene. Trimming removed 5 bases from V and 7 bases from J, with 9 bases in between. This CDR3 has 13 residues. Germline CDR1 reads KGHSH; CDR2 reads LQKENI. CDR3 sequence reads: CASSFEENSPLHF. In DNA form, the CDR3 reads TGTGCCAGCTCATTTGAGGAAAATTCACCCCTCCACTTT.

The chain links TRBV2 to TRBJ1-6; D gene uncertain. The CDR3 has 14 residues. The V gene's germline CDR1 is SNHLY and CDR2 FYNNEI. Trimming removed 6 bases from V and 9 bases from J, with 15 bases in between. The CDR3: CASRNRVPGSPLHF. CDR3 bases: TGTGCCAGCAGGAACCGGGTCCCAGGTTCACCCCTCCACTTT.

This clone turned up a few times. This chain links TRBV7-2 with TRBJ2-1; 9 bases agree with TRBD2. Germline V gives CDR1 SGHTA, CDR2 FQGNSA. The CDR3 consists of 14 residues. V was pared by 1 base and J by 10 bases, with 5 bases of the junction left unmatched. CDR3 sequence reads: CASSLVREGEEQFF. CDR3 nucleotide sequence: TGTGCCAGCAGCTTAGTGCGGGAGGGCGAGGAGCAGTTCTTC.

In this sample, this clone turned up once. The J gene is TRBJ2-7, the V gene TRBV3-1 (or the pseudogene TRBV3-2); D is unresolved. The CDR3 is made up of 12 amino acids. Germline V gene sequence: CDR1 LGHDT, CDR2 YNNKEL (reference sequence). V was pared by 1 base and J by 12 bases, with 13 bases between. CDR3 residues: CASSQGVTQPYF. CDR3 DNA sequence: TGTGCCAGCAGCCAAGGCGTCACTCAGCCGTACTTC.

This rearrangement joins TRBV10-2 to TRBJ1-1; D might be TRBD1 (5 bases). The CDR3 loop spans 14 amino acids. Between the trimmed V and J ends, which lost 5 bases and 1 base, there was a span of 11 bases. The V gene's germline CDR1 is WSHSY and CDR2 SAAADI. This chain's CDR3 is CASSPGQQNTEAFF. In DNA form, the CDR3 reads TGCGCCAGCAGTCCAGGACAACAGAACACTGAAGCTTTCTTT.

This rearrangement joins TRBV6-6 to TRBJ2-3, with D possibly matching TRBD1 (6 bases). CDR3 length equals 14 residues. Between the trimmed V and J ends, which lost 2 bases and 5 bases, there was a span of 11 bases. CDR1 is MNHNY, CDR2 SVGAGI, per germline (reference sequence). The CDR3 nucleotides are TGTGCCAGCAGTTACAGGCAGGGGATAGATACGCAGTATTTT. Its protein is CASSYRQGIDTQYF.

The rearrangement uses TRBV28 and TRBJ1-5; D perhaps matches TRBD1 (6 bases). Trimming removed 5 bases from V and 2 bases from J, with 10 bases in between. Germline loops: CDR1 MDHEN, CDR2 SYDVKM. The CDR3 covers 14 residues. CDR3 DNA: TGTGCCAGCAGTGCTCCAGGGGGCAATCAGCCCCAGCATTTT. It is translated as CASSAPGGNQPQHF. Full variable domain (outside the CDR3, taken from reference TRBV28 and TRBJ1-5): DVKVTQSSRYLVKRTGEKVFLECVQDMDHENMFWYRQDPGLGLRLIYFSYDVKMKEKGDIPEGYSVSREKKERFSLILESASTNQTSMYLCASSAPGGNQPQHFGDGTRLSIL.